One sample yielded the 14 T cell receptor beta chains listed below, sequenced in a study of blood T cells in healthy people across ages. For the second PCR, which ran for about 6 to 12 cycles, a sample-barcoded 5' primer and a J-beta primer mix were used. TCRdb re-called the 5' RACE reads with MiXCR, one entry per CDR3 protein. The sample consists of under 2,000,000 distinct CDR3 sequences, about 49% of them appearing once. The sequencing input was blood. The receptors here all came from a woman between 35 and 50 years old in good health.

This clonotype turned up a few times. This rearrangement joins TRBV28 to TRBJ1-2; D gene ambiguous. Germline loops: CDR1 MDHEN, CDR2 SYDVKM. CDR3 length: 13 residues. The V end lost 6 bases, the J end lost 7 bases, and 15 bases lay between the germline ends. CDR3 coding DNA: TGTGCCAGCAGAGAGACCCCGTTGGGTGGCTACACCTTC. It codes for CASRETPLGGYTF.

The gene calls are TRBV6-5 and TRBJ2-6, with 7 nucleotides matching TRBD1. V lost 2 bases to trimming and J lost 0 bases; unmatched junction nucleotides: 7. In germline, CDR1 is MNHEY, CDR2 SVGAGI. The CDR3 spans 18 residues. CDR3 loop: CASSYRGQESSGANVLTF. CDR3 coding DNA: TGTGCCAGCAGTTACCGCGGACAGGAAAGCTCTGGGGCCAACGTCCTGACTTTC.

The gene calls are TRBV11-2 and TRBJ2-1; TRBD1 matches at 7 bases. The ends lost 5 bases at V and 8 bases at J; junction bases unmatched: 6. CDR3 length: 13 residues. Germline V CDR1 and CDR2: SGHAT, FQNNGV. CDR3 amino acids: CASSQDRIDEQFF. For the CDR3, the DNA is TGTGCCAGCAGCCAGGACAGGATAGATGAGCAGTTCTTC.

The CDR3 DNA sequence: TGCAGTGTCGAGAGGGGTAGAAACGTTTACAATGAGCAGTTCTTC. It yields the protein CSVERGRNVYNEQFF. The J gene is TRBJ2-1, the V gene TRBV20-1, with D perhaps being TRBD1 or TRBD2 (5 bases each). This CDR3 has 15 residues. The V and J ends lost 7 bases and 4 bases respectively, with 20 bases between them. Per the germline V gene, CDR1 is DFQATT and CDR2 is SNEGSKA (reference sequence).

The chain joins TRBV27 to TRBJ1-5; D not certain. CDR3 size: 13 residues. In germline, CDR1 is MNHEY, CDR2 SMNVEV (reference sequence). Deletions cut 1 base from V and 7 bases from J, with 8 bases between. In nucleotides, the CDR3 is TGTGCCAGCAGTTTATTGACGCACCAGCCCCAGCATTTT. Translation gives CASSLLTHQPQHF.

Concerning this clonotype itself: This could be a read error, since a much larger clone is one nucleotide away. The rearrangement joins TRBV6-5 to TRBJ2-6; the D gene is possibly TRBD1 (5 bases). CDR3 length: 20 amino acids. Germline CDR1 reads MNHEY; CDR2 reads SVGAGI. CDR3 coding DNA: TGTGCCAGCAGTTACTCGAAAAACTGGGTTTCAGGTTCTGGGGCCAACGCCCTGACTTTC. It is translated as CASSYSKNWVSGSGANALTF.

Many counts were recorded for this clonotype. CDR3 coding DNA: TGTGCCAGCATCGAAGGACTAGCGACTGCCAAAAACATTCAGTACTTC. Its translation: CASIEGLATAKNIQYF. The chain recombines TRBV2 with TRBJ2-4, with 9 bases matching TRBD2. The CDR3 has 16 amino acids. CDR1 is SNHLY, CDR2 FYNNEI, per germline. With 7 bases clipped from V and 1 base from J, the junction kept 8 bases outside the gene matches.

This sequence joins TRBV7-2 and TRBJ2-7; TRBD1 agrees at 9 bases. CDR1 and CDR2 from the germline V gene are SGHTA and FQGNSA. V lost 2 bases and J lost 5; bases outside the gene matches: 10. The CDR3 sequence is 16 residues long. This CDR3 is CASSLRTGQGRNEQYF. DNA for the CDR3: TGTGCCAGCAGCTTAAGGACCGGACAGGGGAGAAACGAGCAGTACTTC.

This clonotype was picked up one time. V usage is TRBV28 and J usage is TRBJ1-2, with TRBD1 matching 8 bases. The CDR3 has 16 amino acids. Germline V gene lookup returns CDR1 MDHEN and CDR2 SYDVKM. The junction had 15 bases not matched to a gene; V was cut back by 7 bases and J by 5 bases. The CDR3, as DNA: TGTGCCAGCAAGGATCTAAGGCAGGGGGCCAAGTATGGCTACACCTTC. This codes for CASKDLRQGAKYGYTF.

V is TRBV4-3 and J is TRBJ2-1, with a possible D match to TRBD2 (7 bases). Looked up from germline, CDR1 is LGHNA and CDR2 is YSLEER. This CDR3 is built from 16 residues. V lost 1 base, J lost 4 bases, and 14 bases lay in between. The CDR3 is CASSQGGGARYNEQFF. The CDR3 DNA reads TGCGCCAGCAGCCAAGGAGGGGGGGCACGTTACAATGAGCAGTTCTTC.

This clonotype was recorded a few times. This sequence joins TRBV9 and TRBJ2-4; perhaps TRBD2 as D (7 bases). Per germline, CDR1 SGDLS and CDR2 YYNGEE. The V end was cut by 0 bases, the J end by 0 bases, with 13 bases between. CDR3 length equals 17 residues. The CDR3 coding sequence is TGTGCCAGCAGCGTAGAGGGGGGGGCCCTAGCCAAAAACATTCAGTACTTC. Its protein is CASSVEGGALAKNIQYF.

J is TRBJ2-7 and V is TRBV29-1; D not certain. The CDR3 has 14 residues. V dropped 1 base and J dropped 4 bases, with 14 bases sitting between them. Per germline, CDR1 SQVTM and CDR2 ANQGSEA. The CDR3 DNA reads as TGCAGCGTTGAAGGGTTGGTGGGTCGGTACGAGCAGTACTTC. Translating it yields CSVEGLVGRYEQYF.

A few counts support this clonotype. The CDR3 loop is CASSLAGDRVLRETQYF. CDR3 DNA sequence: TGTGCCAGCAGCTTGGCGGGGGACAGGGTTCTCCGGGAGACCCAGTACTTC. This rearrangement joins TRBV5-5 to TRBJ2-5, with 9 bases aligning to TRBD1. The CDR3 length is 17 residues. In germline, CDR1 is SGHKS, CDR2 YYEKEE (reference sequence). V dropped 0 bases and J dropped 5; count of bases not matched to a gene: 11. The whole variable domain, remainder taken from reference TRBV5-5 and TRBJ2-5, is DAGVTQSPTHLIKTRGQQVTLRCSPISGHKSVSWYQQVLGQGPQFIFQYYEKEERGRGNFPDRFSARQFPNYSSELNVNALLLGDSALYLCASSLAGDRVLRETQYFGPGTRLLVL.

The chain uses TRBV13 and TRBJ2-7; D possibly corresponds to TRBD1 (6 bases). V lost 5 bases and J 3 bases, leaving 17 bases between the germline ends. CDR1 and CDR2 (germline): PRHDT, FYEKMQ (reference sequence). The CDR3 is 15 residues long. CDR3 nucleotide sequence: TGTGCCAGCAGCCCGACAGGTCGGCCGCACTACGAGCAGTACTTC. Its protein is CASSPTGRPHYEQYF.